Listed here are 32 T cell receptor beta chains from one sample, sequenced in a study of shared clonotypes between healthy human individuals. The protocol was immunoSEQ multiplex PCR, while the TCRdb copy is restricted to in-frame clones and leaves out a portion. The sample has around 300,000 clones; around 87% are singletons. Specimen: memory CD8+ T cells sorted from blood. Subset meaning: CD45RO+ cells pooled with CCR7-negative TemRA cells. Receptor source: a man between 18 and 29 years old in good health.

V is TRBV6-6 and J is TRBJ1-1; 7 bases match TRBD1. CDR1 and CDR2 from the germline V gene are MNHNY and SVGAGI (reference sequence). The junction had 11 bases not matched to a gene; V was cut back by 5 bases and J by 2 bases. The CDR3 runs to 16 residues. As DNA, the CDR3 is TGTGCCAGCAGTGCGACCGGGACAGTTTTTAACACTGAAGCTTTCTTT. This sequence encodes CASSATGTVFNTEAFF.

The chain recombines TRBV27 with TRBJ2-7; D is ambiguous. This CDR3 has 16 residues. The V gene's germline CDR1 is MNHEY and CDR2 SMNVEV (reference sequence). V shed 5 bases and J shed 0 bases, with 17 bases lying between them. CDR3 residues: CASSLYPVSNSYEQYF. The CDR3 nucleotides read TGTGCCAGCAGTCTATATCCGGTGTCTAACTCCTACGAGCAGTACTTC.

This chain links TRBV27 with TRBJ2-2; D is undetermined. The ends were cut back, 5 bases at V and 0 bases at J, with 16 bases in the middle. CDR1 and CDR2 (germline): MNHEY, SMNVEV (reference sequence). This CDR3 contains 17 residues. CDR3 DNA sequence: TGTGCCAGCAGTCCATACTTCGACAACGCGAACACCGGGGAGCTGTTTTTT. Translation gives CASSPYFDNANTGELFF.

This chain links TRBV9 with TRBJ2-1, with 9 bases fitting TRBD2. Trimming removed 2 bases from V and 6 bases from J; junction bases left unmatched: 12. CDR1 is SGDLS and CDR2 is YYNGEE in the germline V gene. The CDR3 consists of 17 residues. The CDR3 DNA sequence: TGTGCCAGCAGCGTCTCCCGGGCGGGGGGGAACCCCAATGAGCAGTTCTTC. Protein: CASSVSRAGGNPNEQFF.

CDR3 sequence reads: CSVEDGLAGATQDTQYF. The CDR3 DNA follows: TGCAGCGTTGAAGATGGGCTAGCGGGGGCGACACAAGATACGCAGTATTTT. V is TRBV29-1 and J is TRBJ2-3; 10 bases align to TRBD2. V shed 0 bases and J 5 bases; nucleotides not matched to a gene: 11. The CDR3 is 17 amino acids. Per germline, CDR1 SQVTM and CDR2 ANQGSEA.

The rearrangement joins TRBV27 to TRBJ2-1, with D possibly TRBD1 on 6 matching bases. Between the trimmed V and J ends, which lost 5 bases and 8 bases, there was a span of 13 bases. Germline CDR1 is MNHEY and CDR2 is SMNVEV (reference sequence). The CDR3 runs 13 residues. The CDR3 nucleotides read TGTGCCAGCAGTGTACAGGGCCGGTATGAGCAGTTCTTC. This encodes CASSVQGRYEQFF.

The rearrangement links TRBV7-9 to TRBJ2-7; D remains unclear. Germline CDR1 reads SEHNR; CDR2 reads FQNEAQ (reference sequence). The V gene lost 5 bases and the J gene lost 2 bases, with 4 bases spanning the gap. CDR3 length equals 11 residues. CDR3 region: CASSRTYEQYF. CDR3 nucleotides: TGTGCCAGCAGCCGTACCTACGAGCAGTACTTC.

This chain connects TRBV4-1 to TRBJ2-1; D tentatively reads TRBD1 or TRBD2 (5 bases each). Trimming took off 1 base at V and 4 bases at J, with 11 bases between the two ends. This CDR3 is 15 amino acids long. Germline lookup yields CDR1 MGHRA and CDR2 YSYEKL. The CDR3 region is CASSQGSGSYNEQFF. In DNA, the CDR3 is TGCGCCAGCAGCCAAGGGTCAGGGAGTTACAATGAGCAGTTCTTC.

This chain connects TRBV11-2 to TRBJ2-7; perhaps D is TRBD1 or TRBD2 (5 bases each). Germline assignment: CDR1 SGHAT and CDR2 FQNNGV. This CDR3 spans 12 amino acids. Trimming cost V 2 bases and J 7 bases, with 9 bases left between them. In DNA, the CDR3 is TGTGCCAGCAGCTTATCAGGGAGAGAGCAGTACTTC. It is translated as CASSLSGREQYF. The whole variable domain, filled in from reference TRBV11-2 and TRBJ2-7, reads EAGVAQSPRYKIIEKRQSVAFWCNPISGHATLYWYQQILGQGPKLLIQFQNNGVVDDSQLPKDRFSAERLKGVDSTLKIQPAKLEDSAVYLCASSLSGREQYFGPGTRLTVT.

The chain recombines TRBV5-4 with TRBJ2-7; D remains unclear. The V gene lost 5 bases and the J gene lost 5 bases, with 11 bases spanning the gap. Germline loops: CDR1 SGHNT, CDR2 YYREEE (reference sequence). This CDR3 contains 12 residues. The CDR3 sequence: CASRSPADEQYF. The CDR3, as DNA: TGTGCCAGCAGATCCCCCGCGGACGAGCAGTACTTC. Variable domain in full (rest from reference TRBV5-4 and TRBJ2-7): ETGVTQSPTHLIKTRGQQVTLRCSSQSGHNTVSWYQQALGQGPQFIFQYYREEENGRGNFPPRFSGLQFPNYSSELNVNALELDDSALYLCASRSPADEQYFGPGTRLTVT.

The CDR3 here is CASSQAADFPLTSYNSPLHF. The DNA for the CDR3 is TGCGCCAGCAGCCAAGCAGCGGACTTCCCGCTTACCTCCTATAATTCACCCCTCCACTTT. The chain couples TRBV4-3 to TRBJ1-6; D unresolved. CDR1 is LGHNA, CDR2 YSLEER, per germline. This CDR3 comprises 20 residues. Trimming removed 1 base at V and 0 bases at J, with 19 bases between.

V usage is TRBV6-5 and J usage is TRBJ2-7; TRBD1 matches at 10 bases. CDR3 length equals 14 residues. Unmatched junction bases numbered 5, after V lost 6 bases and J lost 3 bases. CDR1 and CDR2 from the germline V gene are MNHEY and SVGAGI. The CDR3 DNA is TGTGCCAGCAGCCCGGGGACAGGGGTCTACGAGCAGTACTTC. It specifies CASSPGTGVYEQYF.

The V call is TRBV27, the J call TRBJ2-7; TRBD2 agrees at 8 bases. V was clipped by 7 bases and J by 4 bases; unmatched bases: 9. The CDR3 has 14 residues. Germline values: CDR1 MNHEY, CDR2 SMNVEV (reference sequence). CDR3 sequence: CASTPPGGLYEQYF. DNA for the CDR3: TGTGCCAGCACCCCGCCGGGGGGGCTGTACGAGCAGTACTTC.

V usage is TRBV10-3 and J usage is TRBJ1-1; tentatively, D is TRBD1 (5 bases). The ends were cut back, 10 bases at V and 0 bases at J, with 12 bases in the middle. This CDR3 is built from 13 residues. Germline CDR1 reads ENHRY; CDR2 reads SYGVKD. Written as DNA, the CDR3 is TGTGCCACGGGGGGACCGATGAACACTGAAGCTTTCTTT. This translates into CATGGPMNTEAFF.

The chain is built from TRBV5-1 and TRBJ2-7, with a possible D match to TRBD2 (5 bases). The V gene lost 6 bases and the J gene lost 6 bases, with 13 bases spanning the gap. The CDR3 runs 12 residues. Germline V gene data show CDR1 as SGHRS and CDR2 as YFSETQ. CDR3 sequence (DNA): TGCGCCAGCACCGGACTGGCCTCCGAGCAGTACTTC. Amino acids: CASTGLASEQYF.

The chain couples TRBV7-2 to TRBJ2-5, with TRBD2 matching 10 bases. V lost 5 bases and J lost 4; bases outside the gene matches: 13. This CDR3 spans 17 amino acids. Germline V lookup: CDR1 SGHTA, CDR2 FQGNSA. The CDR3 spells CASSRSSGLAGAETQYF. CDR3 coding DNA: TGTGCCAGCAGCAGAAGTAGCGGTCTAGCGGGAGCAGAGACCCAGTACTTC. Full variable domain (rest looked up from reference TRBV7-2 and TRBJ2-5): GAGVSQSPSNKVTEKGKDVELRCDPISGHTALYWYRQSLGQGLEFLIYFQGNSAPDKSGLPSDRFSAERTGGSVSTLTIQRTQQEDSAVYLCASSRSSGLAGAETQYFGPGTRLLVL.

The chain has TRBV4-2 and TRBJ2-3; D is possibly TRBD2 (6 bases). Germline loops: CDR1 LGHNA, CDR2 YNFKEQ. Trimming stripped 1 base from V and 5 bases from J, with 19 bases between. CDR3 length equals 17 residues. The CDR3 DNA follows: TGTGCCAGCAGCCAAGGGGAAAGGAGACTAGAGGGAGATACGCAGTATTTT. It encodes CASSQGERRLEGDTQYF.

The table lists this clone with a few counts. The V gene is TRBV28, the J gene TRBJ2-1, with D unclear. Germline V CDR1 and CDR2: MDHEN, SYDVKM. CDR3 length: 16 residues. Trimming stripped 4 bases from V and 4 bases from J, with 17 bases between. The CDR3 spells CASSSSTTIVYNEQFF. The CDR3 DNA reads TGTGCCAGCAGTTCCTCTACCACGATTGTTTACAATGAGCAGTTCTTC.

The rearrangement uses TRBV7-9 and TRBJ1-1; D gene unclear. Germline CDR1 is SEHNR and CDR2 is FQNEAQ (reference sequence). Between the trimmed V and J ends, which lost 7 bases and 7 bases, there was a span of 10 bases. The CDR3 contains 11 residues. DNA of the CDR3: TGTGCCAGCACCTCTACCGTTGAAGCTTTCTTT. As protein: CASTSTVEAFF.

The chain recombines TRBV2 with TRBJ2-7; 9 nucleotides agree with TRBD2. This CDR3 has 16 amino acids. The germline V gene has CDR1 SNHLY and CDR2 FYNNEI. V dropped 0 bases and J dropped 4; count of bases not matched to a gene: 7. The CDR3 DNA sequence: TGTGCCAGCAGTGAAGCAAGGCTAGCGGGAAGGTACGAGCAGTACTTC. Translation: CASSEARLAGRYEQYF.

V is TRBV4-1 and J is TRBJ2-3, with 16 bases that match TRBD2. With V trimmed by 6 bases and J by 0 bases, 9 bases remained unmatched. The CDR3 is 19 residues long. Germline CDR1 MGHRA, CDR2 YSYEKL. The CDR3 DNA follows: TGCGCCAGCAGGGGACTAGCGGGAGGGCCGGAGCCTAGCACAGATACGCAGTATTTT. Translating gives CASRGLAGGPEPSTDTQYF.

This clone appeared once. The chain is built from TRBV27 and TRBJ1-2; TRBD1 might be the D (5 bases). The germline CDR1 and CDR2 sequences are MNHEY and SMNVEV (reference sequence). Trimming took 3 bases from V and 2 from J, leaving 10 bases between them. This CDR3 has 14 residues. In DNA form, the CDR3 reads TGTGCCAGCAGTTTGCTTGGGGGAAACTATGGCTACACCTTC. It translates to CASSLLGGNYGYTF.

V gene TRBV13 combines with J gene TRBJ2-3, with TRBD2 matching over 12 bases. V shed 5 bases, J shed 4 bases, and the junction held 4 bases outside the gene matches. CDR3 length: 15 residues. Germline CDR1 PRHDT, CDR2 FYEKMQ (reference sequence). The CDR3 loop is CASSLAGGLADTQYF. Written as DNA, the CDR3 is TGTGCCAGCAGCCTAGCGGGGGGGCTAGCAGATACGCAGTATTTT.

This clone was recorded only once. This chain uses TRBV13 with TRBJ1-3; no definite D call. The germline gives CDR1 PRHDT, CDR2 FYEKMQ (reference sequence). The CDR3 totals 15 residues. The ends were cut back, 2 bases at V and 0 bases at J, with 8 bases in the middle. CDR3 amino acids: CASSLYGDSGNTIYF. The CDR3 DNA follows: TGTGCCAGCAGCTTATACGGGGACTCTGGAAACACCATATATTTT.

The CDR3 nucleotides read TGTGCCAGTGAAACGAGTCCCTACAATGAGCAGTTCTTC. This codes for CASETSPYNEQFF. The rearrangement links TRBV6-6 to TRBJ2-1; no clear D. This CDR3 is built from 13 residues. The germline V gene encodes CDR1 MNHNY and CDR2 SVGAGI (reference sequence). The germline V and J ends were trimmed by 9 bases and 2 bases, with 11 bases remaining between them.

The V call is TRBV7-9, the J call TRBJ1-2; D is uncertain. Germline V gene lookup returns CDR1 SEHNR and CDR2 FQNEAQ (reference sequence). The CDR3 covers 12 residues. The V end lost 2 bases, the J end lost 6 bases, and 7 bases lay between the germline ends. The CDR3 bases are TGTGCCAGCAGCTTAACCATTCATGGCTACACCTTC. This codes for CASSLTIHGYTF. Filled out from reference TRBV7-9 and TRBJ1-2, the complete variable domain reads DTGVSQNPRHKITKRGQNVTFRCDPISEHNRLYWYRQTLGQGPEFLTYFQNEAQLEKSRLLSDRFSAERPKGSFSTLEIQRTEQGDSAMYLCASSLTIHGYTFGSGTRLTVV.

The chain has TRBV28 and TRBJ2-7; 7 nucleotides align to TRBD1. Germline trimming cut 6 bases from V and 2 bases from J; bases unmatched to any gene: 7. The CDR3 is 14 amino acids. CDR1 is MDHEN, CDR2 SYDVKM, per germline. The CDR3 region is CASSLDRFTYEQYF. CDR3 nucleotide sequence: TGTGCCAGCAGCCTGGACAGGTTTACCTACGAGCAGTACTTC.

The table lists this clone with a few counts. V gene TRBV10-3 combines with J gene TRBJ1-5; perhaps TRBD1 as D (5 bases). The CDR3 is 18 amino acids. V dropped 10 bases and J dropped 0 bases, with 25 bases sitting between them. Germline V gene sequence: CDR1 ENHRY, CDR2 SYGVKD. This chain's CDR3 is CATSSARRDLDSNQPQHF. The CDR3 DNA reads as TGTGCCACCAGCAGCGCTAGGAGGGACTTAGATAGCAATCAGCCCCAGCATTTT.

On this clone: The germline gene is not matched at one end of the junction; a read error may be the cause. This rearrangement joins TRBV5-1 to TRBJ2-1; either TRBD1 or TRBD2 may fit D (5 bases each). The germline gives CDR1 SGHRS, CDR2 YFSETQ. The CDR3 length is 14 residues. Here the CDR3 DNA reads TGCGCCAGCATCTTGGGGGACTCCTACAATGAGCAGTTCTTC. It translates to CASILGDSYNEQFF. Full variable domain (rest looked up from reference TRBV5-1 and TRBJ2-1): KAGVTQTPRYLIKTRGQQVTLSCSPISGHRSVSWYQQTPGQGLQFLFEYFSETQRNKGNFPGRFSGRQFSNSRSEMNVSTLELGDSALYLCASILGDSYNEQFFGPGTRLTVL.

The chain couples TRBV10-3 to TRBJ2-5, with D uncertain. Trimming removed 3 bases at V and 2 bases at J, with 13 bases between. The length of the CDR3 is 15 residues. The germline V gene encodes CDR1 ENHRY and CDR2 SYGVKD. The CDR3 nucleotides are TGTGCCATCAGTGAAGGGCTCGATTATCAAGAGACCCAGTACTTC. It specifies CAISEGLDYQETQYF.

The CDR3 region is CASSHRVSNQPQHF. CDR3 nucleotides: TGTGCCAGCAGCCACAGGGTTAGCAATCAGCCCCAGCATTTT. The chain employs TRBV6-5 and TRBJ1-5, with D tentatively TRBD1 (6 bases). The germline V gene encodes CDR1 MNHEY and CDR2 SVGAGI. Trimming left V 6 bases short and J 0 bases short, with 9 bases between. The CDR3 has 14 amino acids.

The V and J genes are TRBV28 and TRBJ2-1, with 9 bases lining up with TRBD1. The CDR3 has 13 amino acids. Germline values: CDR1 MDHEN, CDR2 SYDVKM. As DNA, the CDR3 is TGTGCGGGGGGACAGGGTAACATCAATGAGCAGTTCTTC. Its translation: CAGGQGNINEQFF.